One and the same sample provided the 20 T cell receptor beta chains below, sequenced in a study of T cells in Graves' hyperthyroidism and ophthalmopathy. TCR beta CDR3 region amplification was performed from RNA transcripts. The study used the HTBI primer set for a first-round RT-PCR of the TCR CDR3. TCRdb ran MiXCR on the multiplex PCR reads and lists one entry per CDR3 protein. The data hold roughly 710,000 distinct CDR3 sequences, with about a third observed a single time. Sequences were obtained from blood. The receptors derive from a woman aged 40 to 50 with Graves' hyperthyroidism.

This sequence joins TRBV7-8 and TRBJ2-5, with 9 bases lining up with TRBD2. Per the germline V gene, CDR1 is SGHVS and CDR2 is FQNEAQ. V shed 3 bases and J 2 bases; nucleotides not matched to a gene: 7. The CDR3 has 16 amino acids. CDR3 amino acids: CASSLVSSGDQETQYF. The CDR3 nucleotides are TGTGCCAGCAGCTTGGTGTCTAGCGGGGATCAAGAGACCCAGTACTTC.

There are many counts of this clonotype. This chain links TRBV29-1 with TRBJ2-7; D unresolved. Trimming removed 1 base from V and 6 bases from J, with 7 bases in between. Germline lookup yields CDR1 SQVTM and CDR2 ANQGSEA. This CDR3 has 11 amino acids. The CDR3 coding sequence is TGCAGCGTTGAAGCGACGGCCGAGCAGTACTTC. Translated: CSVEATAEQYF.

The chain carries TRBV15 and TRBJ2-3; a possible D gene is TRBD2 (6 bases). Germline V gives CDR1 LNHNV, CDR2 YYDKDF (reference sequence). V lost 2 bases and J 4 bases, leaving 13 bases between the germline ends. The CDR3 spans 15 residues. The chain's CDR3 is CATSRRRGTPDTQYF. The CDR3 DNA follows: TGTGCCACCAGCAGACGACGGGGGACCCCAGATACGCAGTATTTT. Drawing the rest from reference TRBV15 and TRBJ2-3, the complete variable domain is DAMVIQNPRYQVTQFGKPVTLSCSQTLNHNVMYWYQQKSSQAPKLLFHYYDKDFNNEADTPDNFQSRRPNTSFCFLDIRSPGLGDTAMYLCATSRRRGTPDTQYFGPGTRLTVL.

This clonotype was observed at least ten times. This chain uses TRBV4-3 with TRBJ1-3, with D unresolved. This CDR3 has 15 residues. Germline V CDR1 and CDR2: LGHNA, YSLEER. V lost 0 bases to trimming and J lost 0 bases, with 6 bases between them. CDR3 sequence reads: CASSQDGSSGNTIYF. CDR3 DNA: TGCGCCAGCAGCCAAGATGGGAGCTCTGGAAACACCATATATTTT.

This clonotype was recorded a few times. J is TRBJ1-6 and V is TRBV27; 8 bases agree with TRBD1. V shed 5 bases and J 10 bases; nucleotides not matched to a gene: 10. This CDR3 is built from 15 residues. The V gene's germline CDR1 is MNHEY and CDR2 SMNVEV (reference sequence). The CDR3 coding sequence is TGTGCCAGCAGTCCCTGGACAGGGAGCGGGTCACCCCTCCACTTT. Translated, it gives CASSPWTGSGSPLHF.

The genes are TRBV10-3 and TRBJ1-4; 8 nucleotides agree with TRBD1. Germline trimming cut 0 bases from V and 5 bases from J; bases unmatched to any gene: 8. Germline CDR1 ENHRY, CDR2 SYGVKD. The CDR3 covers 17 residues. CDR3: CAISESTGAGGNEKLFF. In DNA, the CDR3 is TGTGCCATCAGTGAGTCGACAGGGGCCGGAGGGAATGAAAAACTGTTTTTT.

This chain uses TRBV19 with TRBJ1-2, with 11 bases that match TRBD1. J was trimmed by 1 base and V by 9 bases; bases with no gene match: 7. Germline CDR1 reads LNHDA; CDR2 reads SQIVND (reference sequence). The length of the CDR3 is 15 residues. The DNA of the CDR3 is TGTGCCAGCATGACGGGACAGGGGGTTAACTATGGCTACACCTTC. It codes for CASMTGQGVNYGYTF.

This chain links TRBV10-3 with TRBJ2-3; perhaps TRBD1 as D (5 bases). Germline V lookup: CDR1 ENHRY, CDR2 SYGVKD. The ends were cut back, 3 bases at V and 2 bases at J, with 9 bases in the middle. This CDR3 region has 14 residues. CDR3 region: CAISERGPTDTQYF. The CDR3 bases are TGTGCCATCAGTGAAAGGGGCCCCACAGATACGCAGTATTTT.

The chain joins TRBV20-1 to TRBJ2-1; D is unclear. Germline CDR1 and CDR2: DFQATT and SNEGSKA (reference sequence). The CDR3 contains 13 residues. V lost 3 bases and J 4 bases, leaving 10 bases between the germline ends. This chain's CDR3 is CSASLGAYNEQFF. The CDR3 bases are TGCAGTGCTAGTCTCGGCGCATACAATGAGCAGTTCTTC.

The chain is built from TRBV7-4 and TRBJ2-7, with D tentatively TRBD2 (5 bases). Trimming pared 2 bases from V and 6 bases from J, leaving 11 bases between. The CDR3 covers 13 residues. Germline lookup yields CDR1 SGHVT and CDR2 SQSDAQ. Here the CDR3 reads CASSLYREGEQYF. The CDR3 nucleotides are TGTGCCAGCAGCTTATATAGAGAGGGCGAGCAGTACTTC.

The chain carries TRBV4-2 and TRBJ2-5, with 9 bases fitting TRBD2. The CDR3 is made up of 18 amino acids. J gave up 2 bases and V 4 bases, and 14 bases lay outside the gene matches. Germline V CDR1 and CDR2: LGHNA, YNFKEQ. CDR3 protein: CASSLRASGDSGQETQYF. CDR3 nucleotide sequence: TGTGCCAGCAGCCTTCGGGCTAGCGGGGATAGTGGACAAGAGACCCAGTACTTC.

The chain joins TRBV4-1 to TRBJ1-1, with 10 bases aligning to TRBD1. CDR1 and CDR2 (germline): MGHRA, YSYEKL. The CDR3 covers 16 residues. The trim removed 3 bases at V and 3 bases at J, leaving 7 bases unmatched. CDR3: CASSHETGGQDTEAFF. The CDR3 DNA follows: TGCGCCAGCAGCCATGAGACAGGGGGCCAAGACACTGAAGCTTTCTTT.

Of note for this clonotype: Since a much larger clone is just one base distant, this may be a read error. The chain recombines TRBV7-9 with TRBJ1-1, with D perhaps TRBD1 (6 bases). CDR1 SEHNR and CDR2 FQNEAQ come from the germline V gene (reference sequence). CDR3 length: 16 amino acids. The CDR3 DNA sequence: TGCGCCAACAGCCAATTAACAAGGACAGCGAACACTGAAGCTTTCTTT. It specifies CANSQLTRTANTEAFF. The variable domain in full, with the rest retrieved from reference TRBV7-9 and TRBJ1-1, is DTGVSQNPRHKITKRGQNVTFRCDPISEHNRLYWYRQTLGQGPEFLTYFQNEAQLEKSRLLSDRFSAERPKGSFSTLEIQRTEQGDSAMYLCANSQLTRTANTEAFFGQGTRLTVV.

This clonotype showed up many times. The chain combines TRBV29-1 with TRBJ2-7; D gene uncertain. The germline V and J ends were trimmed by 6 bases and 4 bases, with 10 bases remaining between them. The CDR3 is 11 amino acids. Germline V gene data show CDR1 as SQVTM and CDR2 as ANQGSEA. CDR3: CSVVTGYEQYF. CDR3 nucleotide sequence: TGCAGCGTGGTGACCGGTTACGAGCAGTACTTC.

In its sample, this clonotype was seen a few times. Given the absence of the conserved phenylalanine or tryptophan at the CDR3 end, a read error is likely. J is TRBJ1-1 and V is TRBV7-2; D gene uncertain. The V gene's germline CDR1 is SGHTA and CDR2 FQGNSA. The germline V and J ends were trimmed by 7 bases and 0 bases, with 9 bases remaining between them. CDR3 size: 13 residues. Here the CDR3 reads CASNYDLNTEAFL. In DNA, the CDR3 is TGTGCCAGCAACTATGACCTGAACACTGAAGCTTTCCTT.

J is TRBJ1-1 and V is TRBV7-3; TRBD1 agrees at 7 bases. Trimming took 5 bases from V and 4 from J; bases not matched to a gene: 13. Germline CDR1 and CDR2: SGHTA and FQGTGA. The CDR3 is 16 residues long. The CDR3 protein is CASSQMDRRLFTEAFF. The CDR3 DNA sequence: TGTGCCAGCAGCCAAATGGACAGGAGGCTGTTCACTGAAGCTTTCTTT.

Comments on this clonotype: A much larger clone differs from this one at a single base, so this may be a read error. The chain has TRBV12-3 or TRBV12-4 and TRBJ1-6; D not resolved. This CDR3 spans 16 amino acids. Trimming stripped 0 bases from V and 2 bases from J, with 8 bases between. In nucleotides, the CDR3 is TGTGCCAGCAGTTTAGCGGCGCCGCCCTATAATTCACCCCTCCACTTT. Translated, it gives CASSLAAPPYNSPLHF.

This clonotype has only one observation. Relative to the germline gene, one junction end is altered; a read error may explain this. The J gene is TRBJ1-1, the V gene TRBV6-1; maybe TRBD1 (5 bases). This CDR3 is built from 14 residues. Looked up from germline, CDR1 is MNHNS and CDR2 is SASEGT. CDR3 sequence: CAISPIRGNTEAFF. The CDR3 nucleotides read TGTGCCATCAGTCCCATAAGGGGGAACACTGAAGCTTTCTTT.

The V and J genes are TRBV6-4 and TRBJ2-1; 9 positions agree with TRBD2. The germline V gene encodes CDR1 MRHNA and CDR2 SNTAGT. The CDR3 has 15 amino acids. Losses at the gene ends were 6 bases for V and 2 bases for J; bases not matched to a gene: 5. The chain's CDR3 is CASSLTSGTYNEQFF. The CDR3 region has the DNA TGTGCCAGCAGCCTGACTAGCGGAACCTACAATGAGCAGTTCTTC.

This clonotype showed up many times. This chain joins TRBV25-1 and TRBJ1-6; D gene unclear. Trimming shortened V by 5 bases and J by 4 bases, and 12 bases separated the two germline ends. The CDR3 contains 15 residues. CDR1 is MGHDK and CDR2 is SYGVNS in the germline V gene. CDR3 DNA: TGTGCCAGCAGTTTAAAACACCCGTATAATTCACCCCTCCACTTT. Its translation is CASSLKHPYNSPLHF.